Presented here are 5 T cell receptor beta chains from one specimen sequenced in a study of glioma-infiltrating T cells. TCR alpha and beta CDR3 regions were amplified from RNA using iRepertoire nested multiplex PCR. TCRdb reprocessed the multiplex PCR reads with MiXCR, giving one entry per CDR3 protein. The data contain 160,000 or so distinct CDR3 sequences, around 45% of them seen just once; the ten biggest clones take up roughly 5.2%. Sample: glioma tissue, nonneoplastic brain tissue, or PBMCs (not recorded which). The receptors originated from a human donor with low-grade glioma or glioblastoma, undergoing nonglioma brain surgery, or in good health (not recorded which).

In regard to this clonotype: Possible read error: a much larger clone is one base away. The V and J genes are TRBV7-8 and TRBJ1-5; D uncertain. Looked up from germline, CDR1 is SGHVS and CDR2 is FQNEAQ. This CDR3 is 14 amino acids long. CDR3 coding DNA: TGTGCCAGCAGCCGACGTATTGGAAATCAGCCCCGGCATTTT. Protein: CASSRRIGNQPRHF.

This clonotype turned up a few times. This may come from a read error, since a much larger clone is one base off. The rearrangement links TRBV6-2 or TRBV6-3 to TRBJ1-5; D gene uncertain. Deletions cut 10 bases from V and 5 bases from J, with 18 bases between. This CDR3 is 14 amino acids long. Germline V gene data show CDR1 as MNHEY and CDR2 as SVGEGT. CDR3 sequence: CATSPGFGDQPQHF. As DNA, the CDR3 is TGTGCCACCTCCCCCGGGTTTGGGGATCAGCCCCAGCATTTT.

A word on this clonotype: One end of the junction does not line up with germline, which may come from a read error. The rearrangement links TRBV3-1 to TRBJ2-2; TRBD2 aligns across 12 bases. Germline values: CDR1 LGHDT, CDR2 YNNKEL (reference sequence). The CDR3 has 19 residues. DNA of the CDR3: TGTGCCAGCAGCCAAGTACTCCGGACTAGCGGGATAAGGGCCGGGGAGCTGGTTTTT. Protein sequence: CASSQVLRTSGIRAGELVF.

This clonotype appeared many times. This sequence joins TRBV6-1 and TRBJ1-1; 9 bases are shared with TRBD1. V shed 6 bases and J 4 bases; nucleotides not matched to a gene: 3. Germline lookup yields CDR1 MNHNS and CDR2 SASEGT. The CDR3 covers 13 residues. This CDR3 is CASRLTGGTEAFF. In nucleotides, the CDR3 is TGTGCCAGCAGACTGACAGGGGGCACTGAAGCTTTCTTT.

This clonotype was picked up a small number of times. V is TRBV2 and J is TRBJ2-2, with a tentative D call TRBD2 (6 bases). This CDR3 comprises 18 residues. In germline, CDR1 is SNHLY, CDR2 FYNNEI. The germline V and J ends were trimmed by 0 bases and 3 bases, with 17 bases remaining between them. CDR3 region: CASSEARGGQGDTGELFF. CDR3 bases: TGTGCCAGCAGTGAAGCGCGGGGTGGCCAGGGAGACACCGGGGAGCTGTTTTTT. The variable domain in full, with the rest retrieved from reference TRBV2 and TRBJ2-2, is EPEVTQTPSHQVTQMGQEVILRCVPISNHLYFYWYRQILGQKVEFLVSFYNNEISEKSEIFDDQFSVERPDGSNFTLKIRSTKLEDSAMYFCASSEARGGQGDTGELFFGEGSRLTVL.